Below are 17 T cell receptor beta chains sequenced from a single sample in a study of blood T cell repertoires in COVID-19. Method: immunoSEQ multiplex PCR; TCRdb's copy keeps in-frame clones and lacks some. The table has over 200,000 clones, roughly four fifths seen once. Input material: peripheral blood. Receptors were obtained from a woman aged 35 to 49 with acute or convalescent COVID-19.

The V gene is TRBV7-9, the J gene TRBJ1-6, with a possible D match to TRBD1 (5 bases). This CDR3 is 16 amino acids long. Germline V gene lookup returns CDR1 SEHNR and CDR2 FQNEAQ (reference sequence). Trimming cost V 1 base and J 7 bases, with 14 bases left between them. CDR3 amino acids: CASSLGAGLGNSPLHF. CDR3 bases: TGTGCCAGCAGCTTAGGGGCAGGGCTTGGGAATTCACCCCTCCACTTT. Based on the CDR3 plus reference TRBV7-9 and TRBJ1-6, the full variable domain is DTGVSQNPRHKITKRGQNVTFRCDPISEHNRLYWYRQTLGQGPEFLTYFQNEAQLEKSRLLSDRFSAERPKGSFSTLEIQRTEQGDSAMYLCASSLGAGLGNSPLHFGNGTRLTVT.

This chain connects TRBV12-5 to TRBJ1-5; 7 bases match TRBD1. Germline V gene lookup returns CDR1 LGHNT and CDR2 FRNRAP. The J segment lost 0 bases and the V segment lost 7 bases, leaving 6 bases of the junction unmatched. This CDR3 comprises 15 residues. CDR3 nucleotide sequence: TGTGCTAGTGCCACGGGACAGCTTAGCAATCAGCCCCAGCATTTT. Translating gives CASATGQLSNQPQHF. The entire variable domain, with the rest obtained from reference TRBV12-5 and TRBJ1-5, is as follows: DARVTQTPRHKVTEMGQEVTMRCQPILGHNTVFWYRQTMMQGLELLAYFRNRAPLDDSGMPKDRFSAEMPDATLATLKIQPSEPRDSAVYFCASATGQLSNQPQHFGDGTRLSIL.

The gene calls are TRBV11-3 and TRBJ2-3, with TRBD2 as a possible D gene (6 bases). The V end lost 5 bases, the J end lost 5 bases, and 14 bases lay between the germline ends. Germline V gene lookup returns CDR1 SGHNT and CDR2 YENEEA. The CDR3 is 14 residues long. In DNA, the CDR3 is TGTGCCAGCAGCCCTCCGGGAGCGGGAGATACGCAGTATTTT. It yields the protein CASSPPGAGDTQYF. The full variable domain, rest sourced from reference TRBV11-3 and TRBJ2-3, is EAGVVQSPRYKIIEKKQPVAFWCNPISGHNTLYWYLQNLGQGPELLIRYENEEAVDDSQLPKDRFSAERLKGVDSTLKIQPAELGDSAVYLCASSPPGAGDTQYFGPGTRLTVL.

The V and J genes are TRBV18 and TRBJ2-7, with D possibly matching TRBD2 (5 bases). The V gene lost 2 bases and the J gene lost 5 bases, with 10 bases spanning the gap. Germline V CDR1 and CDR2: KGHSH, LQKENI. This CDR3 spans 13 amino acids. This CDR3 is CASSPSGSHEQYF. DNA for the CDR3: TGTGCCAGCTCACCATCGGGGTCCCACGAGCAGTACTTC.

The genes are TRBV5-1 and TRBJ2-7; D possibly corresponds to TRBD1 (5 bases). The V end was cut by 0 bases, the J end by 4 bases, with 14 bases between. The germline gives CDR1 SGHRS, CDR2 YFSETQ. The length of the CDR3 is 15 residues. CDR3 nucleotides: TGCGCCAGCAGCTTGGAGGGGCAGGGCCAATACGAGCAGTACTTC. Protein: CASSLEGQGQYEQYF.

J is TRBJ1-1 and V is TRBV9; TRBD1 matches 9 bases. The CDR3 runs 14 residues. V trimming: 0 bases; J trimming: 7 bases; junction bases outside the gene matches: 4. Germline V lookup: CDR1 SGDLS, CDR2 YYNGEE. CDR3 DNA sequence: TGTGCCAGCAGCGTAGACAGGGGGCGAGGTGAAGCTTTCTTT. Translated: CASSVDRGRGEAFF.

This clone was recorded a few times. CDR3 DNA: TGTGCCAGCAAACCCGACAGGGTACAGGCGAACACTGAAGCTTTCTTT. Its translation: CASKPDRVQANTEAFF. This rearrangement joins TRBV27 to TRBJ1-1, with TRBD1 identical over 7 bases. Trimming took 7 bases from V and 1 from J; bases not matched to a gene: 12. The CDR3 runs 16 residues. The germline CDR1 and CDR2 sequences are MNHEY and SMNVEV (reference sequence).

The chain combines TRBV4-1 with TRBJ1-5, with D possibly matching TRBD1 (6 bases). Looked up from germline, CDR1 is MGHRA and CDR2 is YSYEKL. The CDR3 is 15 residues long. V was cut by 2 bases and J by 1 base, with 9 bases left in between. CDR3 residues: CASSQFGQSNQPQHF. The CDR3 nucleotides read TGCGCCAGCAGCCAATTTGGACAGAGCAATCAGCCCCAGCATTTT.

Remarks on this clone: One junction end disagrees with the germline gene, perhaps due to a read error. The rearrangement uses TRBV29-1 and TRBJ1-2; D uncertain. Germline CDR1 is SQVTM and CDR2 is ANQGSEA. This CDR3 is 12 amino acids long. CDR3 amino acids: CVIGVSNYGYTF. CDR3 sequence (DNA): TGTGTTATCGGGGTTTCTAACTATGGCTACACCTTC.

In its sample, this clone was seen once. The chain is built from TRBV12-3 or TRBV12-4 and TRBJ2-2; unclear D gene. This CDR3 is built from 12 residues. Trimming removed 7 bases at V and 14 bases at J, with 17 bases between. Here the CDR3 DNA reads TGTGCCAGCAACACGCTCGTTAGCCAACTGTTTTTT. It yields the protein CASNTLVSQLFF.

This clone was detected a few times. The CDR3 sequence is CASAGRIYEQYF. In nucleotides, the CDR3 is TGCGCCAGCGCGGGACGCATCTACGAGCAGTACTTC. This chain uses TRBV10-2 with TRBJ2-7; possible D gene TRBD2, 6 bases. The CDR3 spans 12 residues. The germline CDR1 and CDR2 sequences are WSHSY and SAAADI. V lost 8 bases to trimming and J lost 3 bases, with 11 bases between them.

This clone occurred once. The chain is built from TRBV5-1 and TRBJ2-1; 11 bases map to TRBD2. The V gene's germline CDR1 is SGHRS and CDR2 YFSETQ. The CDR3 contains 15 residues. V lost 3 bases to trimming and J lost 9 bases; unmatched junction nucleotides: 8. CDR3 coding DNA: TGCGCCAGCAGCTCGATAGCGGGGGGGCCCCGTGAGCAGTTCTTC. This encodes CASSSIAGGPREQFF.

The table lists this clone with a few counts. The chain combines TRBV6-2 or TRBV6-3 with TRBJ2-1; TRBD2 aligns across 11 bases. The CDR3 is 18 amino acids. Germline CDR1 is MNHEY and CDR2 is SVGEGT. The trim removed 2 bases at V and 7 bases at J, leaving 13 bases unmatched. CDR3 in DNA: TGTGCCAGCAGTTACCCCCTCATAGCGGGAGGGCCCGGGAATGAGCAGTTCTTC. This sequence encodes CASSYPLIAGGPGNEQFF.

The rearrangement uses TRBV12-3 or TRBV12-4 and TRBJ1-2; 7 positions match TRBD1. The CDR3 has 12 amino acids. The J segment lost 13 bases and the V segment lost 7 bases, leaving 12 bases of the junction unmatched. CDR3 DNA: TGTGCCAGCACTACAGGGGTCAGGCACCTCACCTTC. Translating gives CASTTGVRHLTF.

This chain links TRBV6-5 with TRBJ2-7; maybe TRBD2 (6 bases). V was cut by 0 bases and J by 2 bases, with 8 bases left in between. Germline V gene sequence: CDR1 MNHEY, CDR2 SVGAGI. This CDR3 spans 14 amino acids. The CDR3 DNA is TGTGCCAGCAGTTACTCGGAGGGAGCCTACGAGCAGTACTTC. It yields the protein CASSYSEGAYEQYF.

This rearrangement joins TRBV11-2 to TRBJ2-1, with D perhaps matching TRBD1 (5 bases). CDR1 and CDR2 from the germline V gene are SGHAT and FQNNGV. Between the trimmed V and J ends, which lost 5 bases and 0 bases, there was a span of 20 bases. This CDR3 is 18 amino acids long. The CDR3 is CASSPGLQGRFSYNEQFF. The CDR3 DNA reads TGTGCCAGCAGCCCAGGTTTGCAGGGAAGGTTCTCCTACAATGAGCAGTTCTTC.

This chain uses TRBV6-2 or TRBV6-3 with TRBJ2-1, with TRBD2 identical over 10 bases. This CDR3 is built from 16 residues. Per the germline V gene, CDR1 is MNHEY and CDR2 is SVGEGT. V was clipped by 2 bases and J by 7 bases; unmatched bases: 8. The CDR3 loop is CASSYVGLAGVNEQFF. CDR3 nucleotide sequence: TGTGCCAGCAGTTACGTGGGGCTAGCGGGAGTGAATGAGCAGTTCTTC.